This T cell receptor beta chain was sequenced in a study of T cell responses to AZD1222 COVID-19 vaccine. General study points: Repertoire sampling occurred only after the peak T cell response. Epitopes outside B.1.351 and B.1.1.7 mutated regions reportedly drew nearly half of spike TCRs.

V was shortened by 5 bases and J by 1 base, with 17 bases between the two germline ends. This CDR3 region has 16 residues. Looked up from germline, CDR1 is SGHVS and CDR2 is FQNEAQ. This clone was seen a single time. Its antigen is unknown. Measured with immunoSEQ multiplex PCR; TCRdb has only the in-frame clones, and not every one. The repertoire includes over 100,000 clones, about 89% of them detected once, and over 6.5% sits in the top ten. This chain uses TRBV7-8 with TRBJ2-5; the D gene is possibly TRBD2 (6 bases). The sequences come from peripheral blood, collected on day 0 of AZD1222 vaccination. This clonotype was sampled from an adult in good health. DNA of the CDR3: TGTGCCAGCAGCCCTCAAGACTGGCGGGGCCAAGAGACCCAGTACTTC. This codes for CASSPQDWRGQETQYF.